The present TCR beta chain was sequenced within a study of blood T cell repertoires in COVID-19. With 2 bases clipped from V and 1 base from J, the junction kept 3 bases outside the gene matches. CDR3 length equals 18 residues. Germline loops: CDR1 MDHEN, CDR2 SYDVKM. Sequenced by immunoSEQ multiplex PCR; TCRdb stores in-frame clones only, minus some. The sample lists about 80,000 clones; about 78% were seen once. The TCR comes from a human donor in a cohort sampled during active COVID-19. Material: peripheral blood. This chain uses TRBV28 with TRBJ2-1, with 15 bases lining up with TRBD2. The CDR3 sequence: CASSLTGLAGGSYNEQFF. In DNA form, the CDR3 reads TGTGCCAGCAGTTTAACGGGACTAGCGGGGGGATCCTACAATGAGCAGTTCTTC.